Below are 18 T cell receptor beta chains sequenced from a single sample in a study of technical replicates of blood from a handful of donors. Only in-frame clones appear in the TCRdb table, and some are missing; sequencing was by immunoSEQ multiplex PCR. The sample carries more than 75,000 clones, about 92% recorded once. Sequenced sample: T cells isolated from PBMCs. Receptors were obtained from a human donor in good health.

The V and J genes are TRBV2 and TRBJ1-5, with a possible D match to TRBD1 (6 bases). CDR1 SNHLY and CDR2 FYNNEI come from the germline V gene. Trimming cost V 6 bases and J 1 base, with 13 bases left between them. This CDR3 has 15 residues. The CDR3: CASRDSEESNQPQHF. The CDR3 bases are TGTGCCAGCAGGGACAGCGAGGAAAGCAATCAGCCCCAGCATTTT.

The chain couples TRBV10-3 to TRBJ1-2; TRBD1 aligns across 7 bases. J gave up 7 bases and V 1 base, and 6 bases lay outside the gene matches. The CDR3 is made up of 14 amino acids. The germline V gene encodes CDR1 ENHRY and CDR2 SYGVKD. As DNA, the CDR3 is TGTGCCATCAGTGAGTTACAGGGGAATCGTGGCTACACCTTC. It yields the protein CAISELQGNRGYTF.

This clone came up once. The chain recombines TRBV18 with TRBJ1-1; D is perhaps TRBD1 (6 bases). The CDR3 sequence is 15 residues long. V gave up 0 bases and J gave up 6 bases, with 14 bases separating them. CDR1 is KGHSH, CDR2 LQKENI, per germline. CDR3 DNA: TGTGCCAGCTCACCACCTCAGGGCGAGGGGGCTGAAGCTTTCTTT. Its protein product is CASSPPQGEGAEAFF.

The chain recombines TRBV5-8 with TRBJ2-7; 16 nucleotides align to TRBD2. V lost 4 bases and J lost 3; bases outside the gene matches: 13. The V gene's germline CDR1 is SGHTS and CDR2 YDEGEE. This CDR3 comprises 19 residues. CDR3 DNA: TGTGCCAGCAGCCTCCCACCCGGGACTAGCGGGAGGGGAAACTACGAGCAGTACTTC. Encoded protein: CASSLPPGTSGRGNYEQYF.

This chain joins TRBV1 and TRBJ2-7; the table's D call TRBD2 went unverified against the DNA. TRBV1 is assigned pseudogene status. This CDR3 spans 19 amino acids. Written as DNA, the CDR3 is TGCACCAGCAGCCAAGATAGGTTGGGACTAGCGGGAGGGAAGGACGAGCAGTACTTC. The encoded protein is CTSSQDRLGLAGGKDEQYF.

This clone was seen only once. The chain couples TRBV21-1 to TRBJ2-1; TRBD1 is the table's D call and was not checked against the DNA. TRBV21-1 represents a pseudogene. The CDR3 runs to 17 residues. CDR3 sequence reads: CASSKGRTQSKHNEQFF. In DNA form, the CDR3 reads TGTGCCAGCAGCAAAGGAAGAACACAGAGCAAACACAATGAGCAGTTCTTC.

The chain links TRBV15 to TRBJ2-2; 8 bases map to TRBD1. Looked up from germline, CDR1 is LNHNV and CDR2 is YYDKDF (reference sequence). The V and J ends lost 8 bases and 2 bases, in that order; junction bases with no gene match: 7. This CDR3 comprises 15 residues. The CDR3 DNA reads as TGTGCCACCGCCTGGACAGGGCCCAACACCGGGGAGCTGTTTTTT. Residues: CATAWTGPNTGELFF.

CDR3 loop: CASSPRTGEGTEAFF. The CDR3 region has the DNA TGTGCCAGCAGCCCCAGGACGGGGGAGGGAACTGAAGCTTTCTTT. The rearrangement links TRBV7-9 to TRBJ1-1; D is perhaps TRBD1 (5 bases). The CDR3 has 15 amino acids. Germline V gene data show CDR1 as SEHNR and CDR2 as FQNEAQ (reference sequence). The V and J ends lost 5 bases and 5 bases respectively, with 18 bases between them.

This chain uses TRBV4-1 with TRBJ2-7, with 9 positions matching TRBD2. The CDR3 extends over 15 amino acids. The germline V gene has CDR1 MGHRA and CDR2 YSYEKL. V shed 5 bases, J shed 1 base, and the junction held 6 bases outside the gene matches. The CDR3 bases are TGCGCCAGCAGCTACAGACTAGCGGTTTCCTACGAGCAGTACTTC. This translates into CASSYRLAVSYEQYF.

The V gene is TRBV5-6, the J gene TRBJ2-4; 15 bases are a match to TRBD2. The CDR3 contains 19 residues. V dropped 4 bases and J dropped 0; count of bases not matched to a gene: 8. Germline V gene lookup returns CDR1 SGHDT and CDR2 YYEEEE. CDR3 in DNA: TGTGCCAGCAGCCCCGGACTAGCGGGAGGGGGGGTAGCCAAAAACATTCAGTACTTC. This codes for CASSPGLAGGGVAKNIQYF. Supplemented by reference TRBV5-6 and TRBJ2-4, the full variable domain reads DAGVTQSPTHLIKTRGQQVTLRCSPKSGHDTVSWYQQALGQGPQFIFQYYEEEERQRGNFPDRFSGHQFPNYSSELNVNALLLGDSALYLCASSPGLAGGGVAKNIQYFGAGTRLSVL.

The chain is built from TRBV6-1 and TRBJ1-5, with D possibly being TRBD1 (5 bases). This CDR3 contains 13 residues. Germline assignment: CDR1 MNHNS and CDR2 SASEGT. Trimming took 6 bases from V and 0 from J, leaving 6 bases between them. CDR3 protein: CASSDSSNQPQHF. CDR3 coding DNA: TGTGCCAGCAGCGACAGTAGCAATCAGCCCCAGCATTTT.

In this sample, this clone turned up once. The chain employs TRBV6-6 and TRBJ2-7; D is perhaps TRBD1 (5 bases). Germline values: CDR1 MNHNY, CDR2 SVGAGI (reference sequence). CDR3 length: 13 amino acids. The germline V and J ends were trimmed by 2 bases and 2 bases, with 7 bases remaining between them. CDR3 DNA sequence: TGTGCCAGCAGTTACGACAGAACCTACGAGCAGTACTTC. Protein product: CASSYDRTYEQYF.

J is TRBJ2-1 and V is TRBV13; TRBD1 aligns across 7 bases. Germline trimming cut 3 bases from V and 7 bases from J; bases unmatched to any gene: 21. CDR1 PRHDT and CDR2 FYEKMQ come from the germline V gene (reference sequence). The CDR3 loop spans 19 amino acids. CDR3 sequence: CASSFNFRGWQDGGNEQFF. CDR3 sequence (DNA): TGTGCCAGCAGCTTCAATTTCAGGGGGTGGCAGGATGGGGGAAATGAGCAGTTCTTC.

The chain couples TRBV28 to TRBJ2-1; D remains unclear. The CDR3 is 16 residues long. Looked up from germline, CDR1 is MDHEN and CDR2 is SYDVKM. V lost 5 bases and J lost 3, with 17 bases in between. The chain's CDR3 is CASSITTSSLYNEQFF. The CDR3 nucleotides read TGTGCCAGCAGTATCACGACTTCCTCGCTCTACAATGAGCAGTTCTTC. Full variable domain (outside the CDR3, taken from reference TRBV28 and TRBJ2-1): DVKVTQSSRYLVKRTGEKVFLECVQDMDHENMFWYRQDPGLGLRLIYFSYDVKMKEKGDIPEGYSVSREKKERFSLILESASTNQTSMYLCASSITTSSLYNEQFFGPGTRLTVL.

The chain couples TRBV2 to TRBJ2-4; 9 bases align to TRBD2. J was trimmed by 3 bases and V by 3 bases; bases with no gene match: 3. From germline, CDR1 is SNHLY and CDR2 FYNNEI. The CDR3 extends over 15 amino acids. CDR3 residues: CASSDSGSYKNIQYF. CDR3 DNA: TGTGCCAGCAGTGATAGCGGGAGTTACAAAAACATTCAGTACTTC.

V gene TRBV5-1 combines with J gene TRBJ1-4; 10 bases fit TRBD1. This CDR3 has 14 residues. Germline V lookup: CDR1 SGHRS, CDR2 YFSETQ. V trimming: 3 bases; J trimming: 8 bases; junction bases outside the gene matches: 4. The CDR3 sequence: CASSSDRGREKLFF. CDR3 sequence (DNA): TGCGCCAGCAGCTCGGACAGGGGGAGGGAAAAACTGTTTTTT.

The chain employs TRBV21-1 and TRBJ2-2; TRBD1 is the table's D call, not checked against the DNA. TRBV21-1 is marked as a pseudogene. The CDR3 consists of 16 residues. CDR3 loop: CASSSPGRGVTGELFF. In DNA, the CDR3 is TGTGCCAGCAGCTCCCCAGGCAGGGGCGTGACCGGGGAGCTGTTTTTT.

The V gene is TRBV10-3, the J gene TRBJ2-7, with D possibly matching TRBD1 (7 bases). Germline CDR1 is ENHRY and CDR2 is SYGVKD. V was clipped by 5 bases and J by 5 bases, with 16 bases between them. The length of the CDR3 is 14 residues. CDR3: CAISKPGGFNEQYF. The CDR3, as DNA: TGTGCCATCAGTAAGCCAGGGGGGTTTAACGAGCAGTACTTC.